The TCR beta chain described here comes from a study of T cells in tuberculosis. The study, taken as a whole, reports: GMM-specific TCRs were nearer to active tuberculosis alpha repertoires, suggesting expansion. Selection depended on which cryopreserved specimens were available.

The time point denotes: new active TB diagnosis, blood taken before or within 7 days of starting treatment. Generated by immunoSEQ multiplex PCR, the TCRdb table keeps only in-frame clones and is missing some. Of about 50,000 clones listed, over 90% are singletons. This CDR3 has 17 residues. The ends were cut back, 4 bases at V and 1 base at J, with 17 bases in the middle. Germline CDR1 SGHRS, CDR2 YFSETQ. As for this clone: The antigen is unknown.

The rearrangement joins TRBV5-1 to TRBJ2-2, with D perhaps matching TRBD1 (6 bases). Sequencing was performed on PBMCs, taken at tuberculosis diagnosis. The origin of this receptor is an adult with tuberculosis. CDR3 bases: TGCGCCAGCAGCCAAAACACAGGGTTGCGGAACACCGGGGAGCTGTTTTTT. Translation: CASSQNTGLRNTGELFF.